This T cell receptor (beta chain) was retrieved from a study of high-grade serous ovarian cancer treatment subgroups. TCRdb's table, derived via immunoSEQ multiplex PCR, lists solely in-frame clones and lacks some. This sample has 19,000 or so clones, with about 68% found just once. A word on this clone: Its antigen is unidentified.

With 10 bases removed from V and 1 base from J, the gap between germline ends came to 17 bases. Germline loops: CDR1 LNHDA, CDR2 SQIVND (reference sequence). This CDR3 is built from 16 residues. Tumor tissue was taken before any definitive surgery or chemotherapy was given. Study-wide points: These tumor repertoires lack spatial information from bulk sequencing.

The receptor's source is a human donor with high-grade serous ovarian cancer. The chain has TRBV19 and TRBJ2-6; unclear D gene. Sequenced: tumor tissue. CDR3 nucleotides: TGTGCCACCATGAGCTCCGGTTTATCTGGGGCCAACGTCCTGACTTTC. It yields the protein CATMSSGLSGANVLTF.